These T cell receptor beta chains were read from a single sample in a study of blood T cell repertoires in COVID-19. The table came from immunoSEQ multiplex PCR; TCRdb's copy has only in-frame clones and leaves some out. This sample has tens of thousands of clones; 88% occur once, and the top ten carry 14%. Sequencing was done on a sample of peripheral blood. The receptors derive from a human donor in a cohort sampled during active COVID-19. Each CDR3 is given with its conserved first and last residue. Clone size is shown for a subset of rows, as once, few, many or a class of expanded clone.

j_call: TRBJ2-2
clone_size: -
v_call: TRBV19
cdr3_aa: CATRPGTAPNTGELFF

j_call: TRBJ1-2
clone_size: -
v_call: TRBV7-2
cdr3_aa: CASSLAQGQYGYTF

j_call: TRBJ2-5
clone_size: -
v_call: TRBV11-2
cdr3_aa: CASSLNPPGGNEETQYF

j_call: TRBJ2-7
clone_size: once
v_call: TRBV7-8
cdr3_aa: CASSIGAGQRVYEQYF

j_call: TRBJ1-1
clone_size: -
v_call: TRBV7-9
cdr3_aa: CASTVGQAGMNTEAFF

j_call: TRBJ1-4
clone_size: -
v_call: TRBV19
cdr3_aa: CASSIRGQSTNEKLFF

j_call: TRBJ2-5
clone_size: -
v_call: TRBV5-4
cdr3_aa: CASSFMAGGRETQYF

j_call: TRBJ1-5
clone_size: -
v_call: TRBV3-1/TRBV3-2
cdr3_aa: CASSHTAYSNQPQHF

j_call: TRBJ1-3
clone_size: -
v_call: TRBV7-9
cdr3_aa: CASRDDYSGNTIYF

j_call: TRBJ2-3
clone_size: -
v_call: TRBV6-5
cdr3_aa: CASSYAEGQRGDTQYF

j_call: TRBJ1-1
clone_size: -
v_call: TRBV6-2/TRBV6-3
cdr3_aa: CASSSGQTYTEAFF

j_call: TRBJ2-3
clone_size: -
v_call: TRBV20-1
cdr3_aa: CSADRGGTQYF

j_call: TRBJ2-1
clone_size: -
v_call: TRBV9
cdr3_aa: CASSRLAGAPYNEQFF

j_call: TRBJ1-2
clone_size: -
v_call: TRBV29-1
cdr3_aa: CSGGPAKTTYGYTF

j_call: TRBJ2-1
clone_size: -
v_call: TRBV3-1/TRBV3-2
cdr3_aa: CASSQDHYNEQFF

j_call: TRBJ2-7
clone_size: -
v_call: TRBV7-9
cdr3_aa: CASSLRGVAYEQYF

j_call: TRBJ2-7
clone_size: -
v_call: TRBV18
cdr3_aa: CASSSIQGAQGEQYF

j_call: TRBJ2-1
clone_size: -
v_call: TRBV10-1
cdr3_aa: CASSDASHPLYNEQFF

j_call: TRBJ2-7
clone_size: -
v_call: TRBV19
cdr3_aa: CASSIAISNSYEQYF

j_call: TRBJ2-3
clone_size: -
v_call: TRBV24-1
cdr3_aa: CATSDSGSTDTQYF

j_call: TRBJ1-5
clone_size: -
v_call: TRBV2
cdr3_aa: CASSRGTAINQPQHF

j_call: TRBJ1-6
clone_size: -
v_call: TRBV7-2
cdr3_aa: CASSLSAGQYNSPLHF

j_call: TRBJ2-2
clone_size: -
v_call: TRBV2
cdr3_aa: CASLALPGELFF

j_call: TRBJ1-4
clone_size: -
v_call: TRBV30
cdr3_aa: CAWSGIVARNEKLFF

j_call: TRBJ1-5
clone_size: few
v_call: TRBV2
cdr3_aa: CASSEGGTANQPQHF

j_call: TRBJ2-5
clone_size: -
v_call: TRBV27
cdr3_aa: CASRLTSGGLRETQYF

j_call: TRBJ1-4
clone_size: -
v_call: TRBV7-9
cdr3_aa: CASSSRQGLGANEKLFF

j_call: TRBJ1-5
clone_size: -
v_call: TRBV30
cdr3_aa: CAWSVQGDEPQHF

j_call: TRBJ1-5
clone_size: -
v_call: TRBV19
cdr3_aa: CASSRAQLNQPQHF

j_call: TRBJ2-7
clone_size: -
v_call: TRBV6-6
cdr3_aa: CASNFPGEQYF

j_call: TRBJ1-2
clone_size: -
v_call: TRBV2
cdr3_aa: CASSEALDREDYGYTF

j_call: TRBJ2-5
clone_size: -
v_call: TRBV19
cdr3_aa: CASSIRVRETQYF

j_call: TRBJ1-2
clone_size: -
v_call: TRBV14
cdr3_aa: CASSPGYGYTF

j_call: TRBJ2-7
clone_size: -
v_call: TRBV6-6
cdr3_aa: CASGGTGIDEQYF

j_call: TRBJ2-5
clone_size: -
v_call: TRBV3-1/TRBV3-2
cdr3_aa: CASGTSGGTETQYF

j_call: TRBJ2-3
clone_size: -
v_call: TRBV19
cdr3_aa: CASSTVGTDTQYF

j_call: TRBJ2-6
clone_size: once
v_call: TRBV4-3
cdr3_aa: CASSQDQGTGANVLTF

j_call: TRBJ2-1
clone_size: -
v_call: TRBV7-2
cdr3_aa: CASSLVLAGGVPSYNEQFF

j_call: TRBJ1-6
clone_size: -
v_call: TRBV2
cdr3_aa: CASSGQGWESPLHF

j_call: TRBJ2-3
clone_size: -
v_call: TRBV10-1
cdr3_aa: CASSESGAGSRSDTQYF

j_call: TRBJ1-1
clone_size: -
v_call: TRBV2
cdr3_aa: CASRGQRGTEAFF

j_call: TRBJ2-5
clone_size: -
v_call: TRBV7-6
cdr3_aa: CASSLAGGAVETQYF

j_call: TRBJ1-2
clone_size: -
v_call: TRBV5-5
cdr3_aa: CASSWPGQGAFGYTF

j_call: TRBJ2-7
clone_size: -
v_call: TRBV6-5
cdr3_aa: CASSYQGGNEQYF

j_call: TRBJ2-2
clone_size: -
v_call: TRBV30
cdr3_aa: CAWSLPWSARTGELFF

j_call: TRBJ2-2
clone_size: few
v_call: TRBV24-1
cdr3_aa: CATSDLGGPHTGELFF

j_call: TRBJ2-4
clone_size: once
v_call: TRBV5-1
cdr3_aa: CASSLRQGGDIQYF

j_call: TRBJ2-7
clone_size: -
v_call: TRBV30
cdr3_aa: CAWCPGQGISEQYF

j_call: TRBJ1-5
clone_size: -
v_call: TRBV4-3
cdr3_aa: CASSQGHLSNQPQHF

j_call: TRBJ1-5
clone_size: few
v_call: TRBV19
cdr3_aa: CASTPGEYQPQHF

j_call: TRBJ1-4
clone_size: once
v_call: TRBV3-1/TRBV3-2
cdr3_aa: CASSASGRDEKLFF

j_call: TRBJ1-2
clone_size: few
v_call: TRBV29-1
cdr3_aa: CSVTGTGTGGYTF

j_call: TRBJ2-1
clone_size: -
v_call: TRBV7-3
cdr3_aa: CASSPRRYNEQFF

j_call: TRBJ1-2
clone_size: -
v_call: TRBV3-1/TRBV3-2
cdr3_aa: CASSQVPETPYGYTF

j_call: TRBJ2-5
clone_size: -
v_call: TRBV19
cdr3_aa: CASSMTGRETQYF

j_call: TRBJ1-6
clone_size: -
v_call: TRBV7-2
cdr3_aa: CASSLGSRDNSPLHF